This T cell receptor (beta chain) was retrieved from a study of cytomegalovirus exposure and HLA in healthy donors. Whole-study findings and limits: It was reported that TCR beta sequences correctly inferred the HLA-A and HLA-B alleles for most subjects.

The CDR3 spans 15 residues. The germline V gene encodes CDR1 MNHEY and CDR2 SVGAGI. The V and J ends lost 0 bases and 7 bases respectively, with 13 bases between them. Note on this clone: Its antigen is currently unknown.

The PCR contained 60 Vbeta and 13 Jbeta primers. Produced via immunoSEQ multiplex PCR; TCRdb's table is partial and in-frame only. The sample has 120,000 to 150,000 clones, approximately 68% seen once. This receptor was identified in a man aged 40-55 years in good health and CMV-seronegative. This chain connects TRBV6-5 to TRBJ2-4, with D perhaps matching TRBD2 (5 bases). What was sequenced was PBMCs. CDR3 nucleotides: TGTGCCAGCAGTTACTCCGAGACCGGGGTTAACATTCAGTACTTC. It specifies CASSYSETGVNIQYF.